Sequencing of this T cell receptor beta chain was carried out in a study of T cells after posttransplantation cyclophosphamide. With respect to this clone: Its specificity is not known.

Libraries were prepared by immunoSEQ multiplex PCR; TCRdb keeps only in-frame clonotypes and omits some of them. The sample carries 35,000 to 45,000 clones, around 78% recorded once. Treatment was busulfan-fludarabine conditioning, a marrow graft, and cyclophosphamide on days +3 and +4. The CDR3 runs 16 residues. Germline V lookup: CDR1 SQVTM, CDR2 ANQGSEA. Trimming removed 1 base at V and 0 bases at J, with 15 bases between. Study-level results: After PTCy, TRB diversity resembled that of CNI/methotrexate controls. Donor CD8+ memory clones often dominated recipient blood repertoires at later times. Tissue-infiltrating T cells from skin or gut overlapped little with blood T cells.

The sequence was collected from a female patient in her forties or fifties who received an allogeneic stem cell transplant from a related donor, was CMV-positive, and had no GVHD. Some T cells may be the graft donor's. The V and J genes are TRBV29-1 and TRBJ1-2; D call uncertain. Sample: CD4+ T cells sorted from blood, taken approximately 2,000 days after a stem cell transplant with posttransplant cyclophosphamide. CDR3 DNA: TGCAGCGTTGAAGCCCCTTTAGGCAGCGCTAACTATGGCTACACCTTC. This encodes CSVEAPLGSANYGYTF.